The rows below give T cell receptor beta chains drawn from one sample of a study of cytomegalovirus exposure and HLA in healthy donors. Sequencing was performed with immunoSEQ multiplex PCR; in TCRdb, only in-frame clones are kept and a portion is missing. Counted here are 80,000 to 100,000 clones, approximately 71% occurring once; the ten biggest clones make up roughly 15%. Input material: PBMCs. These TCRs come from a woman between 18 and 29 years old in good health and CMV-seropositive. Both conserved end residues are part of each CDR3. D genes are given only for firm matches. For some rows the clone size is stated as once, few or many, or as a class when expanded; others skip it.

TRBV4-1	TRBJ2-7	.	.	CASSQDGTPLFEQYF	TGCGCCAGCAGCCAAGATGGGACACCACTTTTCGAGCAGTACTTC
TRBV9	TRBJ2-6	.	TRBD1	CASSVSSGQGASGANVLTF	TGTGCCAGCAGCGTATCCTCGGGACAGGGTGCATCTGGGGCCAACGTCCTGACTTTC
TRBV7-2	TRBJ2-7	.	TRBD2	CASSQRGSSYEQYF	TGTGCCAGCAGCCAGCGCGGGAGCTCCTACGAGCAGTACTTC
TRBV25-1	TRBJ1-1	.	.	CASTPLSMEGGAQQAFF	TGTGCCAGCACCCCCCTTTCGATGGAGGGGGGGGCCCAACAGGCTTTCTTT
TRBV19	TRBJ2-7	.	.	CASSIVPDNYEQYF	TGTGCCAGTAGTATAGTCCCGGACAACTACGAGCAGTACTTC
TRBV27	TRBJ2-5	.	TRBD1	CASSTTGVETQYF	TGTGCCAGCAGCACCACAGGGGTGGAGACCCAGTACTTC
TRBV7-2	TRBJ2-1	.	.	CASSLTGDRYNEQFF	TGTGCCAGCAGCCTTACGGGGGACAGATACAATGAGCAGTTCTTC
TRBV5-4	TRBJ1-1	.	.	CASSLALRGPTEAFF	TGTGCCAGCAGCTTGGCCTTAAGGGGCCCGACTGAAGCTTTCTTT
TRBV7-2	TRBJ2-3	few	.	CASSYNRDPDTQYF	TGTGCCAGCAGCTATAACAGGGACCCAGATACGCAGTATTTT
TRBV7-7	TRBJ2-1	.	.	CASSPTADSSYNEQFF	TGTGCTAGCAGTCCTACCGCGGACTCGTCCTACAATGAGCAGTTCTTC
TRBV27	TRBJ2-3	.	.	CASSLQRRGTDTQYF	TGTGCCAGCAGTCTACAGCGAAGGGGGACAGATACGCAGTATTTT
TRBV5-6	TRBJ1-4	once	TRBD1	CASSKTGTGATNEKLFF	TGTGCCAGCAGCAAGACCGGGACAGGGGCAACTAATGAAAAACTGTTTTTT
TRBV10-3	TRBJ1-4	.	.	CAISESRAGNEKLFF	TGTGCCATCAGTGAGTCGAGGGCGGGCAATGAAAAACTGTTTTTT
TRBV21-1	TRBJ2-7	.	.	CASSKARAEGYEQYF	TGTGCCAGCAGCAAAGCGCGGGCGGAGGGCTACGAGCAGTACTTC
TRBV2	TRBJ1-1	.	TRBD1	CASSVLAGGNTEAFF	TGTGCCAGCAGTGTATTAGCAGGGGGGAACACTGAAGCTTTCTTT
TRBV6-6	TRBJ2-7	.	.	CASSYSQLPRFYEQYF	TGTGCCAGCAGTTACTCGCAACTACCCCGCTTTTACGAGCAGTACTTC
TRBV5-4	TRBJ2-6	.	.	CASSFPGAGANVLTF	TGTGCCAGCAGCTTCCCCGGGGCTGGGGCCAACGTCCTGACTTTC
TRBV2	TRBJ2-2	.	.	CASSAQGTGELFF	TGTGCCAGCAGTGCACAGGGTACCGGGGAGCTGTTTTTT
TRBV6-1	TRBJ1-4	few	.	CASRAEATNEKLFF	TGTGCCAGCAGAGCTGAGGCTACGAATGAAAAACTGTTTTTT
TRBV28	TRBJ2-5	.	.	CASSSGQETQYF	TGTGCCAGCAGTTCCGGTCAAGAGACCCAGTACTTC
TRBV27	TRBJ1-1	once	.	CASSLFGHTEAFF	TGTGCCAGCAGTTTATTTGGGCACACTGAAGCTTTCTTT
TRBV27	TRBJ2-1	.	TRBD1	CASTGDRRFYNEQFF	TGTGCCAGCACCGGGGACAGGAGATTCTACAATGAGCAGTTCTTC
TRBV28	TRBJ2-1	.	TRBD2	CASPPPGLAGEIGEQFF	TGTGCCAGTCCCCCTCCCGGACTAGCGGGAGAAATTGGTGAGCAGTTCTTC
TRBV5-6	TRBJ1-3	.	TRBD1	CASSLDRGASGNTIYF	TGTGCCAGCAGCTTAGACAGGGGCGCCTCTGGAAACACCATATATTTT
TRBV28	TRBJ1-2	once	TRBD1	CASSLSGGNYGYTF	TGTGCCAGCAGTTTATCAGGGGGAAACTATGGCTACACCTTC
TRBV2	TRBJ1-2	.	.	CASSDRGSAYGYTF	TGTGCCAGCAGTGACCGGGGATCTGCCTATGGCTACACCTTC
TRBV9	TRBJ2-1	.	TRBD2	CASSPPGGTSGYNEQFF	TGTGCCAGCAGCCCCCCCGGGGGGACTAGCGGTTACAATGAGCAGTTCTTC
TRBV7-2	TRBJ2-1	.	.	CASSSLAVDEQFF	TGTGCCAGCAGCTCCTTGGCGGTCGATGAGCAGTTCTTC
TRBV13	TRBJ2-5	.	TRBD1	CASSSPRAPGGETQYF	TGTGCCAGCAGCTCCCCCCGGGCCCCAGGGGGAGAGACCCAGTACTTC
TRBV18	TRBJ2-1	.	.	CASSPREVNEQFF	TGTGCCAGCTCACCAAGAGAAGTGAATGAGCAGTTCTTC
TRBV29-1	TRBJ1-4	few	.	CSVPTAPGGEKLFF	TGCAGCGTACCGACAGCACCGGGGGGTGAAAAACTGTTTTTT
TRBV2	TRBJ2-3	.	.	CASILGQGGADTQYF	.
TRBV27	TRBJ2-2	.	.	CASSSLQGPGGELFF	TGTGCCAGCAGTTCCCTACAGGGCCCCGGGGGGGAGCTGTTTTTT
TRBV19	TRBJ2-1	.	.	CASRSTRGNEQFF	TGTGCCAGTAGATCCACCCGGGGGAATGAGCAGTTCTTC
TRBV5-1	TRBJ2-2	few	.	CASGPNTGELFF	TGCGCCAGCGGGCCAAACACCGGGGAGCTGTTTTTT
TRBV27	TRBJ2-7	.	.	CASSLSGSGREQYF	TGTGCCAGCAGTTTATCGGGGTCGGGGAGGGAGCAGTACTTC
TRBV7-9	TRBJ2-7	.	TRBD1	CASSPTGAGPFYEQYF	TGTGCCAGCAGCCCCACAGGGGCCGGACCGTTCTACGAGCAGTACTTC
TRBV7-9	TRBJ2-7	.	TRBD1	CASSPVSTGAYEQYF	TGTGCCAGCAGCCCGGTGTCCACAGGGGCCTACGAGCAGTACTTC
TRBV27	TRBJ2-7	.	TRBD1	CASSQRQGPYEQYF	TGTGCCAGCAGTCAACGACAGGGACCCTACGAGCAGTACTTC
TRBV19	TRBJ2-1	once	TRBD2	CATLPGLAGAFSYNEQFF	TGTGCCACCCTCCCCGGTCTAGCGGGGGCCTTTAGCTACAATGAGCAGTTCTTC
TRBV28	TRBJ1-1	.	TRBD1	CASRDRGSAFF	TGTGCCAGCCGGGACAGGGGTTCAGCTTTCTTT
TRBV7-9	TRBJ2-1	.	.	CASRRTQGFNEQFF	TGTGCCAGCCGGCGAACGCAGGGGTTCAATGAGCAGTTCTTC
TRBV5-4	TRBJ2-7	.	.	CASSDGQLYEQYF	TGTGCCAGCAGCGATGGACAGTTATACGAGCAGTACTTC
TRBV28	TRBJ1-2	.	.	CASRVTGYINYGYTF	TGTGCCAGCAGGGTGACAGGATATATAAACTATGGCTACACCTTC
TRBV7-9	TRBJ2-2	few	TRBD1	CASSFIPRQGHTGELFF	TGTGCCAGCAGCTTCATTCCGAGACAGGGGCACACCGGGGAGCTGTTTTTT
TRBV2	TRBJ1-4	.	.	CASSPSATNEKLFF	TGTGCCAGCAGTCCGTCCGCAACTAATGAAAAACTGTTTTTT
TRBV9	TRBJ1-5	.	TRBD1	CASSVAGGSNQPQHF	TGTGCCAGCAGCGTAGCAGGGGGAAGCAATCAGCCCCAGCATTTT
TRBV5-6	TRBJ2-2	.	TRBD1	CASSIRTGRRFTGELFF	TGTGCCAGCAGCATTCGGACAGGGAGAAGATTCACCGGGGAGCTGTTTTTT
TRBV6-5	TRBJ2-7	.	TRBD2	CASSYSSLAASYEQYF	TGTGCCAGCAGTTACTCGAGTCTAGCGGCCTCCTACGAGCAGTACTTC